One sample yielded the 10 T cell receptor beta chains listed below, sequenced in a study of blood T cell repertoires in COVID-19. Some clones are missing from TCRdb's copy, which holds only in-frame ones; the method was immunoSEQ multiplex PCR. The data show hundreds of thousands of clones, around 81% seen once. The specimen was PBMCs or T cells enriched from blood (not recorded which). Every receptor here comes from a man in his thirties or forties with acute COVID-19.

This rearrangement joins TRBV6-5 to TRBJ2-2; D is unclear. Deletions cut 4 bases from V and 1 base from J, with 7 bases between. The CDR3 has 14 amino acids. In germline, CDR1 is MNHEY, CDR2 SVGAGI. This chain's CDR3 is CASSSRGNTGELFF. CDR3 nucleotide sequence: TGTGCCAGCAGTTCCCGCGGGAACACCGGGGAGCTGTTTTTT.

This CDR3 is CASSSVGYTF. The CDR3 DNA reads TGTGCCAGCAGTTCGGTCGGCTACACCTTC. The chain combines TRBV6-2 or TRBV6-3 with TRBJ1-2; D unresolved. The ends were cut back, 4 bases at V and 8 bases at J, with 5 bases in the middle. CDR1 is MNHEY and CDR2 is SVGEGT in the germline V gene. The length of the CDR3 is 10 residues.

The CDR3 coding sequence is TGTGCCAGTAGTATAGGCGCGGGGGTGGCAACAGATACGCAGTATTTT. Its translation: CASSIGAGVATDTQYF. The gene calls are TRBV19 and TRBJ2-3; 7 bases line up with TRBD2. Germline-derived CDR1 and CDR2 are LNHDA and SQIVND (reference sequence). The V and J ends lost 1 base and 3 bases, in that order; junction bases with no gene match: 7. The CDR3 runs 16 residues.

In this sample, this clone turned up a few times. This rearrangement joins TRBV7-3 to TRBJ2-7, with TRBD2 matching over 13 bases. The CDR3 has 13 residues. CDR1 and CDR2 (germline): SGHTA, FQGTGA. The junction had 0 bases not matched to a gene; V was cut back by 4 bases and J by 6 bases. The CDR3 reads CASSWTSGGEQYF. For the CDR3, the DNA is TGTGCCAGCAGCTGGACTAGCGGGGGCGAGCAGTACTTC.

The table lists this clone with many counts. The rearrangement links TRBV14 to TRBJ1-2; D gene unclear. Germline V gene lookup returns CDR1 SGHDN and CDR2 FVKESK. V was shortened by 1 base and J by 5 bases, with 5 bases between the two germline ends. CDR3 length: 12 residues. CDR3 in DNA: TGTGCCAGCAGCCAAGCGAGGTATGGCTACACCTTC. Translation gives CASSQARYGYTF. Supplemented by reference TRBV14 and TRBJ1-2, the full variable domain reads EAGVTQFPSHSVIEKGQTVTLRCDPISGHDNLYWYRRVMGKEIKFLLHFVKESKQDESGMPNNRFLAERTGGTYSTLKVQPAELEDSGVYFCASSQARYGYTFGSGTRLTVV.

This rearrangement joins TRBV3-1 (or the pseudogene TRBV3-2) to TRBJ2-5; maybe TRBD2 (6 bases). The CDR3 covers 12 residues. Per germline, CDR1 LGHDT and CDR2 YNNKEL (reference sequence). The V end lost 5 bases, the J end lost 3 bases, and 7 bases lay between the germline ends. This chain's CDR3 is CASSTGEETQYF. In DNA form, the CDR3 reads TGTGCCAGCAGCACGGGGGAAGAGACCCAGTACTTC.

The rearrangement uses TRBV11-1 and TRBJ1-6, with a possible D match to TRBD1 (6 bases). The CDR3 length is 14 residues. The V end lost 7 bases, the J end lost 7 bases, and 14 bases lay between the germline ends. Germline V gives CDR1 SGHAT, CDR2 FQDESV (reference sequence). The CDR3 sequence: CASTNRVSNSPLHF. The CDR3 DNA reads TGTGCCAGCACCAACAGGGTGAGCAATTCACCCCTCCACTTT.

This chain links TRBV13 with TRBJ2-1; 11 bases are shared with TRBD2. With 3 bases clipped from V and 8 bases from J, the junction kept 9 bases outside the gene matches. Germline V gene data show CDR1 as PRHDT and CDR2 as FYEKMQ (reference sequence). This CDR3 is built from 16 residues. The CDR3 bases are TGTGCCAGCAGCTTCGGTCTAACTAGCGGGGGCTATGAGCAGTTCTTC. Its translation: CASSFGLTSGGYEQFF.

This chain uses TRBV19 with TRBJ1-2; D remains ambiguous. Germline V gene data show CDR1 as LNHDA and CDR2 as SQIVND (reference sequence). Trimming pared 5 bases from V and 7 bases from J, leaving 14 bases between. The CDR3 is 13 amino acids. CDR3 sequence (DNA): TGTGCCAGTAGTGCCACAGTAAACGGTGGCTACACCTTC. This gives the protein CASSATVNGGYTF.

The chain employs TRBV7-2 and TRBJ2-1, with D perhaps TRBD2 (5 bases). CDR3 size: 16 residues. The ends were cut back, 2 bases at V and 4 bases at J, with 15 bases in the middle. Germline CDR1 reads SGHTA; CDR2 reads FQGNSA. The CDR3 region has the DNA TGTGCCAGCAGCTTACTAACGGGGATGGAATACAATGAGCAGTTCTTC. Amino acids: CASSLLTGMEYNEQFF. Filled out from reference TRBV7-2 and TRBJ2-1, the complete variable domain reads GAGVSQSPSNKVTEKGKDVELRCDPISGHTALYWYRQSLGQGLEFLIYFQGNSAPDKSGLPSDRFSAERTGGSVSTLTIQRTQQEDSAVYLCASSLLTGMEYNEQFFGPGTRLTVL.